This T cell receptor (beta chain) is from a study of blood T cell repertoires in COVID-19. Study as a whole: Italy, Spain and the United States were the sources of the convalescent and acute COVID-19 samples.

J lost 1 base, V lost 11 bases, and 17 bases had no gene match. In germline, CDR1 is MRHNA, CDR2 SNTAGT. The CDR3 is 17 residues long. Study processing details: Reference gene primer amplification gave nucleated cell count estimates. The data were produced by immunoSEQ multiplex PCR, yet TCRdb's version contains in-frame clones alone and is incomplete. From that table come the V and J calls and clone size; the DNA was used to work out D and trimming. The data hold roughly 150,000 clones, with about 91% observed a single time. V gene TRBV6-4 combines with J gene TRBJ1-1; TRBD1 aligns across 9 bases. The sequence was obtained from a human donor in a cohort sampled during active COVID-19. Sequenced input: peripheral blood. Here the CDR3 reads CAPPYPRGTGSNTEAFF. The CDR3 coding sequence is TGTGCCCCCCCTTACCCCAGAGGGACAGGGTCGAACACTGAAGCTTTCTTT.